The 10 T cell receptor beta chains given below trace back to one sample, sequenced in a study of blood T cell repertoires in COVID-19. Sequenced by immunoSEQ multiplex PCR; TCRdb stores in-frame clones only, minus some. The table lists 110,000 to 150,000 clones, more than 60% of them singletons. Input material: peripheral blood. Every receptor here comes from an older woman with acute or convalescent COVID-19.

The chain carries TRBV4-1 and TRBJ1-4, with D possibly being TRBD1 (6 bases). Trimming took off 2 bases at V and 5 bases at J, with 15 bases between the two ends. The CDR3 covers 16 residues. CDR1 MGHRA and CDR2 YSYEKL come from the germline V gene. CDR3 sequence reads: CASSQPNRDQNEKLFF. Written as DNA, the CDR3 is TGCGCCAGCAGCCAACCAAACAGGGATCAAAATGAAAAACTGTTTTTT.

The V call is TRBV6-1, the J call TRBJ1-2; no reliable D call. From germline, CDR1 is MNHNS and CDR2 SASEGT. V was shortened by 3 bases and J by 4 bases, with 6 bases between the two germline ends. This CDR3 has 12 residues. CDR3 sequence (DNA): TGTGCCAGCAGTGATCGGAGCTATGGCTACACCTTC. Translation gives CASSDRSYGYTF.

This clone was seen only a few times. The chain couples TRBV7-9 to TRBJ2-1; 11 positions match TRBD2. V lost 3 bases, J lost 10 bases, and 17 bases stayed unmatched. This CDR3 has 18 residues. CDR1 and CDR2 (germline): SEHNR, FQNEAQ (reference sequence). The CDR3 loop reads CASSLIAGGVLGSGEQFF. In DNA, the CDR3 is TGTGCCAGCAGCTTGATAGCGGGAGGGGTCTTAGGATCGGGGGAGCAGTTCTTC.

V is TRBV11-2 and J is TRBJ1-2, with 9 nucleotides matching TRBD1. The CDR3 is made up of 15 amino acids. Germline CDR1 is SGHAT and CDR2 is FQNNGV. V shed 5 bases, J shed 8 bases, and the junction held 12 bases outside the gene matches. The CDR3 DNA sequence: TGTGCCAGCAGCCTCTCACAGGGGGCTCTAAGCGGCTACACCTTC. This codes for CASSLSQGALSGYTF.

The chain links TRBV3-1 (or the pseudogene TRBV3-2) to TRBJ2-1; the match to TRBD2 covers 13 bases. The CDR3 is 15 amino acids. J lost 4 bases, V lost 5 bases, and 2 bases had no gene match. Germline CDR1 LGHDT, CDR2 YNNKEL (reference sequence). For the CDR3, the DNA is TGTGCCAGCAGCACGGGACTAGCGGGATACAATGAGCAGTTCTTC. Amino acid sequence: CASSTGLAGYNEQFF.

The V gene is TRBV19, the J gene TRBJ2-7; D is perhaps TRBD1 (6 bases). Per germline, CDR1 LNHDA and CDR2 SQIVND (reference sequence). V lost 0 bases and J 4 bases, leaving 10 bases between the germline ends. The CDR3 extends over 14 amino acids. CDR3 amino acids: CASSIEAGEYEQYF. CDR3 DNA sequence: TGTGCCAGTAGTATAGAAGCAGGGGAGTACGAGCAGTACTTC.

The genes are TRBV18 and TRBJ1-2, with D tentatively TRBD1 (5 bases). The CDR3 contains 13 residues. Germline V gene lookup returns CDR1 KGHSH and CDR2 LQKENI. Deletions cut 3 bases from V and 3 bases from J, with 8 bases between. The CDR3 region is CASSPGRDYGYTF. The CDR3 nucleotides are TGTGCCAGCTCACCGGGCAGGGACTATGGCTACACCTTC.

The gene calls are TRBV27 and TRBJ2-1; 8 bases map to TRBD2. Germline V gene sequence: CDR1 MNHEY, CDR2 SMNVEV (reference sequence). V lost 4 bases to trimming and J lost 2 bases; unmatched junction nucleotides: 13. This CDR3 comprises 18 residues. CDR3 region: CASSSGRGGMPPYNEQFF. CDR3 in DNA: TGTGCCAGCAGTTCCGGGAGGGGCGGGATGCCCCCCTACAATGAGCAGTTCTTC.

This clone was observed a handful of times. V and J are TRBV7-9 and TRBJ1-1; 8 bases map to TRBD1. V was pared by 7 bases and J by 0 bases, with 7 bases of the junction left unmatched. Germline lookup yields CDR1 SEHNR and CDR2 FQNEAQ (reference sequence). The CDR3 covers 15 residues. The CDR3 is CASNPDRGMNTEAFF. Here the CDR3 DNA reads TGTGCCAGCAACCCTGACAGGGGTATGAACACTGAAGCTTTCTTT.

This chain joins TRBV25-1 and TRBJ1-4; D unclear. Per germline, CDR1 MGHDK and CDR2 SYGVNS. The CDR3 runs 12 residues. V gave up 2 bases and J gave up 6 bases, with 4 bases separating them. As DNA, the CDR3 is TGTGCCAGCAGTGAAGGAGATGAAAAACTGTTTTTT. Protein product: CASSEGDEKLFF.